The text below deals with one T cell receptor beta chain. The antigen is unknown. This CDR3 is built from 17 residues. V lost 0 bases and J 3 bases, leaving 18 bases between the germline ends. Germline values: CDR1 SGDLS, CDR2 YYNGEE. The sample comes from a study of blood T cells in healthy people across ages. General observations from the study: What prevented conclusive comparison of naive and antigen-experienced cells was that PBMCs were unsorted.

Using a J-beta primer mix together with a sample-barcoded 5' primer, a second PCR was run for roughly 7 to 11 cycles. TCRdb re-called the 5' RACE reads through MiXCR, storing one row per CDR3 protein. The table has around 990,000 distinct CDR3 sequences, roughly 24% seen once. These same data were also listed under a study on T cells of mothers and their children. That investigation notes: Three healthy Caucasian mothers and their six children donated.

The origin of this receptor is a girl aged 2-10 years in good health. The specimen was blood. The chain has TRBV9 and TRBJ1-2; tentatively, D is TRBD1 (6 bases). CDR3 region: CASSVGRGAETYYGYTF. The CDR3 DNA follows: TGTGCCAGCAGCGTAGGACGGGGGGCAGAGACATACTATGGCTACACCTTC.